Included here is one T cell receptor (beta chain) sequence, with context. CDR1 is MNHEY and CDR2 is SVGEGT in the germline V gene. V gave up 0 bases and J gave up 9 bases, with 8 bases separating them. The CDR3 spans 12 residues. Method: immunoSEQ multiplex PCR; TCRdb's copy keeps in-frame clones and lacks some. The sample has 60,000 to 75,000 clones; roughly 85% are singletons. The record originates from a study of blood T cell repertoires in COVID-19. This sequence was found in a human donor in a cohort sampled during active COVID-19. The V call is TRBV6-2 or TRBV6-3, the J call TRBJ1-1; a possible D gene is TRBD1 (6 bases). Sequencing input: peripheral blood. Here the CDR3 reads CASSYSTGKAFF. CDR3 in DNA: TGTGCCAGCAGTTACTCGACAGGAAAAGCTTTCTTT.